This is a list of T cell receptor beta chains from one sample in a study of blood T cell repertoires in COVID-19. Clones were read by immunoSEQ multiplex PCR, and TCRdb kept only the in-frame ones, dropping some. This sample has around 310,000 clones; 90% occur once, and the top ten carry more than 0.85%. The specimen sequenced was peripheral blood. The origin of the receptors is a woman aged 40 to 55 with COVID-19, enrolled during active disease. Both conserved end residues are part of each CDR3. Fields, in order: V gene, CDR3 protein.

>TRBV27
CASSLSPGAGDTEAFF
>TRBV5-1
CASSPPTGGSGNIQYF
>TRBV27
CASSLKQGDNEQYF
>TRBV9
CASSGQVSGNTIYF
>TRBV28
CASSLLDRAAYEQYF
>TRBV7-2
CASSLRSSEAYEQYF
>TRBV18
CASSPTLAGGDLRPPDTQYF
>TRBV14
CASSQEWGQSTDTQYF
>TRBV2
CASSEIGRLGGNQPQHF
>TRBV19
CASSTSPEPQHF
>TRBV3-1/TRBV3-2
CASSQDWSLNYGYTF
>TRBV4-3
CASSQGLAGVNEQFF
>TRBV12-3/TRBV12-4
CASSFSSYGYTF
>TRBV2
CASMSSGANVLTF
>TRBV19
CASSSVGQSYEQYF
>TRBV9
CASSVVGRGGQETQYF
>TRBV5-6
CASSDDRGFNYEQYF
>TRBV4-3
CASSQVPGENTEAFF
>TRBV27
CASSLSRGRAGEQFF
>TRBV2
CANLGGSTDTQYF
>TRBV5-1
CASSLDGSGGAGYTF
>TRBV7-2
CASSLAYDNSPLHF
>TRBV6-1
CASSEEAGQGNTEAFF
>TRBV30
CAWIPGTGNNYGYTF
>TRBV7-2
CASSPRVTGELFF
>TRBV19
CASSNQLRQETQYF
>TRBV19
CASSTLRGSGNTEAFF
>TRBV19
CASSTAGIMNTEAFF
>TRBV4-3
CASSQAPNGGSGNTIYF
>TRBV5-3
CARSLKSSGANVLTF
>TRBV5-4
CASSFQLGGSGNTIYF
>TRBV9
CASKESHNSPLHF
>TRBV2
CASSRDRLSTNEKLFF
>TRBV10-2
CASRATGGMYNEQFF
>TRBV4-1
CASRRGTGGYTF
>TRBV6-2/TRBV6-3
CASSYRSGGTGELFF
>TRBV29-1
CSMIQGGYGYTF
>TRBV5-5
CASHVEKNTGELFF
>TRBV29-1
CSVGLAGEQETQYF
>TRBV18
CASSSVTGSANYGYTF
>TRBV3-1/TRBV3-2
CASSPRFGTPEGGSYNEQFF
>TRBV6-5
CASITFGDSHYTF
>TRBV11-3
CASSSSRGGEQYF
>TRBV7-8
CASSPRTSVSSYEQYF
>TRBV5-1
CASSLGPPGTGGNYGYTF
>TRBV9
CASSVAGTGGEPQHF
>TRBV6-5
CASSLTGGLDEQYF
>TRBV28
CASSFRTGIGGRVPETQYF
>TRBV5-1
CASSETGGREKLFF
>TRBV7-2
CASSLITTGQVDYEQYF